This TCR beta chain was retrieved from a study of cytomegalovirus exposure and HLA in healthy donors. Study-wide results and limits: Generally TCR sequences proved uncommon, though certain public TCRs appeared in numerous donors.

Notes on this clone: No antigen is known for it.

Trimming took 1 base from V and 0 from J, leaving 7 bases between them. Germline-derived CDR1 and CDR2 are KGHSH and LQKENI. This CDR3 comprises 15 residues. PCR was performed using 60 Vbeta and 13 Jbeta primers. Profiling relied on immunoSEQ multiplex PCR, and the TCRdb table lists in-frame clones only, not all of them. The sample has 30,000 to 35,000 clones; around 70% are singletons. V usage is TRBV18 and J usage is TRBJ1-5; the D is unclear. This TCR was sampled from a man aged 35-49 years in good health and CMV-seropositive. The material sequenced was PBMCs. The CDR3 loop reads CASSPRSDSNQPQHF. The CDR3 region has the DNA TGTGCCAGCTCACCACGGTCAGATAGCAATCAGCCCCAGCATTTT.